This T cell receptor beta chain was documented in a study of T cells in Graves' hyperthyroidism and ophthalmopathy. The sample holds many counts of this clonotype. Its antigen is unknown. Isolation of PBMCs was performed on 8 to 10 ml fresh peripheral blood. Using RNA transcripts as the source, TCR beta CDR3 regions were amplified. An initial round of RT-PCR targeting the TCR CDR3 relied on the HTBI primer set. MiXCR, run by TCRdb on the multiplex PCR reads, gives a single entry per CDR3 protein. This sample has 500,000 to 650,000 distinct CDR3 sequences; roughly 15% occur once, and the top ten carry around 13%. This CDR3 contains 15 residues. V lost 5 bases and J lost 4, with 15 bases in between. Germline V CDR1 and CDR2: MDHEN, SYDVKM. General observations from the study: Researchers report that a 13 V-J model separated ophthalmopathy from stable hyperthyroidism. Most thyroid clonotypes expanded above 0.001 appeared in blood too.

Source material: blood. The genes are TRBV28 and TRBJ1-5, with D perhaps TRBD1 (6 bases). The sequence was collected from a woman aged 45-65 years with Graves' ophthalmopathy. The CDR3 sequence is CASSQNRDKNQPQHF. Here the CDR3 DNA reads TGTGCCAGCAGTCAAAACCGGGACAAAAATCAGCCCCAGCATTTT.